This T cell receptor beta chain was observed in a study of cytomegalovirus exposure and HLA in healthy donors (dated by TCRdb to about 2017). About the full investigation: According to a later analysis, the 120 or so validation repertoires were produced on the same platform as the 666 repertoires of the first cohort. The study was designed to test whether signatures of past pathogen exposure could be identified by cataloging public T cell receptors. Along with the approximately 650-subject first cohort, a separate validation cohort of more than 90 different subjects was used. High-throughput TCR immunosequencing, statistical association of individual TCRs with disease status, and machine learning were combined to predict cytomegalovirus infection status. Points the paper makes about the study in general: Across donors, most TCR sequences were observed very rarely, whereas some public TCRs were present in many individuals. According to the authors, the approach could potentially be generalized to other disease states and immunological phenotypes. Subsequent analysis determined that TCRs grouped into clusters in the first cohort also showed a tendency toward co-occurrence across the 120 or so validation repertoires, and 94% of cluster scores exceeded 0. In vitro tests confirmed that a few of the cytomegalovirus-associated TCR beta chains recognize cytomegalovirus antigens. Cytomegalovirus status was reported to be diagnosed by the classifier with high specificity and sensitivity in both the original and validation cohorts. All 120 repertoires were used to score co-occurrence in the validation cohort in a later analysis, because that analysis had no HLA typing for the cohort. The study gave a list of more than 150 TCR beta chains associated with cytomegalovirus.

Library generation was performed with the immunoSEQ multiplex PCR assay. Regarding the original processing steps: A statistical classification framework was built for diagnosing cytomegalovirus status from the catalog of TCR beta chain sequences. Imported from immuneACCESS, the table was reduced by TCRdb to in-frame sequences with V and J called. These copies leave out some clones; in studies compared against another copy, an unresolved V gene accounts for under half, and the cause of the remainder is not known. The DNA was the basis for D and trimming; V, J and clone size are from that table. The sample data list about 200,000 clones, and about nine tenths of these were observed just once. The ten top clones hold 2% to 2.5% of the sample. The donors belonged to the validation cohort of about 110 subjects, which was separate from the roughly 700-subject first cohort. The germline V gene (reference sequence) specifies WNHNN as CDR1 and SYGVQD as CDR2. Counted from cysteine to phenylalanine, this CDR3 has 12 amino acids. Just CDR3 DNA is preserved here, 36 bases in frame from base 1. V is pared back by 6 bases and J by 9 bases, with 14 bases lying between the germline termini.

Comments on this clone: Its antigen is still unknown. Base qualities are not recorded, but no much larger clone differs from it by a single base.

The origin of this receptor is a woman between 18 and 29 years old in good health and CMV-seropositive. The rearrangement combines TRBV10-1 with TRBJ2-5; the D region possibly corresponds to TRBD1 (6 bases align). Sequenced input: PBMCs. At the DNA level, the sequence is TGCGCCAGCAGCGAAGGACAGACGGCCCAGTACTTC. It encodes CASSEGQTAQYF.